This T cell receptor (beta chain) was captured by sequencing in a study of T cells in narcolepsy. Profiling relied on immunoSEQ multiplex PCR, and the TCRdb table lists in-frame clones only, not all of them. The sample has tens of thousands of clones; 75% to 90% are singletons. V dropped 1 base and J dropped 7 bases, with 16 bases sitting between them. The CDR3 is 15 residues long. The germline V gene has CDR1 MDHEN and CDR2 SYDVKM. Sequenced material: CD45RA- memory CD4+ T cells from PBMCs. This TCR derives from a human donor with narcolepsy. This sequence joins TRBV28 and TRBJ1-2, with a tentative D call TRBD1 (5 bases). DNA of the CDR3: TGTGCCAGCAGTTTATCCCCCGGGGGAGGAGGTGGCTACACCTTC. Protein sequence: CASSLSPGGGGGYTF.